This passage covers 13 T cell receptor beta chains from one sample sequenced in a study of blood T cell repertoires in COVID-19. Clones were sequenced by immunoSEQ multiplex PCR, and TCRdb holds only the in-frame ones, with some missing. This sample carries roughly 97,000 clones, 82% of them seen once, and the ten largest clones take 4.5% to 5.5%. The sequencing input was peripheral blood. These receptors originate from a man in his sixties with acute or convalescent COVID-19.

This rearrangement joins TRBV7-6 to TRBJ1-1; 7 nucleotides line up with TRBD1. The CDR3 is made up of 15 amino acids. Germline V gene lookup returns CDR1 SGHVS and CDR2 FNYEAQ. Germline trimming cut 2 bases from V and 5 bases from J; bases unmatched to any gene: 8. CDR3 sequence reads: CASSLFTQGVTEAFF. CDR3 nucleotide sequence: TGTGCCAGCAGCTTATTCACCCAGGGGGTTACTGAAGCTTTCTTT.

The chain carries TRBV3-1 (or the pseudogene TRBV3-2) and TRBJ1-2; D is ambiguous. The germline V and J ends were trimmed by 1 base and 4 bases, with 10 bases remaining between them. Germline CDR1 is LGHDT and CDR2 is YNNKEL (reference sequence). The length of the CDR3 is 14 residues. CDR3 sequence reads: CASSQVPGIYGYTF. The CDR3 DNA is TGTGCCAGCAGCCAAGTACCAGGAATCTATGGCTACACCTTC.

The genes are TRBV11-2 and TRBJ2-1; D unresolved. V shed 10 bases and J shed 5 bases, with 12 bases lying between them. The CDR3 loop spans 12 amino acids. Germline CDR1 reads SGHAT; CDR2 reads FQNNGV. CDR3 protein: CAIKVVNNEQFF. The CDR3, as DNA: TGTGCCATCAAAGTAGTAAACAATGAGCAGTTCTTC.

This clone was detected a few times. Sequence at one end of the junction differs from germline and may be a read error. The V gene is TRBV7-9, the J gene TRBJ1-2; TRBD1 matches 7 bases. The V gene's germline CDR1 is SEHNR and CDR2 FQNEAQ (reference sequence). The CDR3 is 16 amino acids. CDR3 in DNA: TGTGCCAGCAGTTTAGCGTTCGGGACAGTTAACTATGGCTACACCTTC. Translating it yields CASSLAFGTVNYGYTF.

The chain combines TRBV12-3 or TRBV12-4 with TRBJ2-7; a weak D match, TRBD1 (6 bases). CDR3 length: 13 amino acids. With 6 bases removed from V and 0 bases from J, the gap between germline ends came to 9 bases. CDR3 sequence (DNA): TGTGCCAGCAGGCCAGGGGCCTCCTACGAGCAGTACTTC. Translated, it gives CASRPGASYEQYF.

The chain is built from TRBV7-9 and TRBJ1-2, with a weak D call TRBD1 (5 bases). The V gene lost 2 bases and the J gene lost 8 bases, with 15 bases spanning the gap. The CDR3 runs to 14 residues. CDR1 and CDR2 (germline): SEHNR, FQNEAQ (reference sequence). The CDR3 nucleotides read TGTGCCAGCAGCTTAACGCAGGGAATGGGCGGCTACACCTTC. As protein: CASSLTQGMGGYTF.

The rearrangement links TRBV19 to TRBJ1-2, with D unclear. The germline gives CDR1 LNHDA, CDR2 SQIVND (reference sequence). The CDR3 consists of 13 residues. With 3 bases removed from V and 6 bases from J, the gap between germline ends came to 11 bases. CDR3 nucleotides: TGTGCCAGTAGTATTGGCAGAATGGATGGCTACACCTTC. This encodes CASSIGRMDGYTF.

This clone appeared once. The V and J genes are TRBV10-3 and TRBJ2-1; 9 bases match TRBD2. The CDR3 spans 16 residues. Trimming at V came to 4 bases and at J to 7 bases, leaving 11 bases not matched to a gene. Germline-derived CDR1 and CDR2 are ENHRY and SYGVKD. This CDR3 is CAISATSGLTRNEQFF. The CDR3 nucleotides are TGTGCCATCAGTGCAACTAGCGGGTTAACAAGGAATGAGCAGTTCTTC.

The V and J genes are TRBV27 and TRBJ1-6; perhaps TRBD1 as D (5 bases). This CDR3 is built from 15 residues. Germline V lookup: CDR1 MNHEY, CDR2 SMNVEV (reference sequence). The V and J ends lost 3 bases and 6 bases respectively, with 12 bases between them. The CDR3 coding sequence is TGTGCCAGCAGTTTGAGACCCGGGGGTAATTCACCCCTCCACTTT. Its translation is CASSLRPGGNSPLHF.

This clone has a handful of counts. The V call is TRBV19, the J call TRBJ2-5, with D perhaps TRBD1 (5 bases). Trimming left V 4 bases short and J 1 base short, with 13 bases between. The CDR3 extends over 15 amino acids. Germline V gene sequence: CDR1 LNHDA, CDR2 SQIVND (reference sequence). This CDR3 reads CASSTLLGRQETQYF. Here the CDR3 DNA reads TGTGCCAGTAGTACTCTCTTGGGGCGCCAAGAGACCCAGTACTTC. Drawing the rest from reference TRBV19 and TRBJ2-5, the complete variable domain is DGGITQSPKYLFRKEGQNVTLSCEQNLNHDAMYWYRQDPGQGLRLIYYSQIVNDFQKGDIAEGYSVSREKKESFPLTVTSAQKNPTAFYLCASSTLLGRQETQYFGPGTRLLVL.

This sequence joins TRBV14 and TRBJ1-1; TRBD1 might be the D (5 bases). V was pared by 6 bases and J by 1 base, with 9 bases between. The CDR3 is 13 amino acids. Per the germline V gene, CDR1 is SGHDN and CDR2 is FVKESK. CDR3 sequence (DNA): TGTGCCAGCAGGGAACAGGCGAACACTGAAGCTTTCTTT. Residues: CASREQANTEAFF. Drawing the rest from reference TRBV14 and TRBJ1-1, the complete variable domain is EAGVTQFPSHSVIEKGQTVTLRCDPISGHDNLYWYRRVMGKEIKFLLHFVKESKQDESGMPNNRFLAERTGGTYSTLKVQPAELEDSGVYFCASREQANTEAFFGQGTRLTVV.

The V gene is TRBV3-1 (or the pseudogene TRBV3-2), the J gene TRBJ1-3, with unresolved D. The V and J ends lost 3 bases and 4 bases respectively, with 7 bases between them. Germline V CDR1 and CDR2: LGHDT, YNNKEL (reference sequence). This CDR3 is built from 13 residues. The CDR3 loop is CASSQLGGNTIYF. CDR3 DNA sequence: TGTGCCAGCAGCCAGCTCGGGGGAAACACCATATATTTT.

V is TRBV5-1 and J is TRBJ1-4; 7 bases map to TRBD1. Germline V gene lookup returns CDR1 SGHRS and CDR2 YFSETQ. The CDR3 totals 15 residues. Trimming removed 0 bases from V and 8 bases from J; junction bases left unmatched: 7. The CDR3 DNA is TGCGCCAGCAGCTTGGGCCAGGGGGGTAGAGAAAAACTGTTTTTT. Protein: CASSLGQGGREKLFF.